One and the same sample provided the 10 T cell receptor beta chains below, sequenced in a study of OX40 agonist ivuxolimab in advanced cancers. Here immunoSEQ multiplex PCR was the method, and the copy in TCRdb shows in-frame clones only, minus some. The sample includes around 60,000 clones, around 90% of them seen just once. Sequenced here: CD4+ or CD8+ T cells sorted from blood, sampled in a trial of the OX40 agonist ivuxolimab. The receptors come from an adult with an advanced solid tumor such as melanoma, head and neck, liver or kidney cancer.

The V gene is TRBV30, the J gene TRBJ2-3; D possibly corresponds to TRBD2 (5 bases). The CDR3 contains 17 residues. Per the germline V gene, CDR1 is GTSNPN and CDR2 is SVGIG (reference sequence). V dropped 4 bases and J dropped 5 bases, with 25 bases sitting between them. The CDR3 sequence is CAWNTPSSPGIRDTQYF. The CDR3 region has the DNA TGTGCCTGGAACACCCCTTCCTCGCCGGGGATACGAGATACGCAGTATTTT.

The chain uses TRBV28 and TRBJ1-5; D not resolved. Between the trimmed V and J ends, which lost 3 bases and 4 bases, there was a span of 13 bases. Per germline, CDR1 MDHEN and CDR2 SYDVKM. This CDR3 comprises 15 residues. Here the CDR3 reads CASSFTGRGNQPQHF. The CDR3 nucleotides are TGTGCCAGCAGTTTCACCGGGAGAGGAAATCAGCCCCAGCATTTT.

V usage is TRBV4-2 and J usage is TRBJ2-2; 9 positions agree with TRBD2. The CDR3 contains 15 residues. The V gene's germline CDR1 is LGHNA and CDR2 YNFKEQ. J lost 3 bases, V lost 1 base, and 0 bases had no gene match. CDR3 residues: CASSQGGRDTGELFF. The CDR3 DNA reads TGTGCCAGCAGCCAAGGCGGGAGGGACACCGGGGAGCTGTTTTTT.

This chain uses TRBV11-2 with TRBJ2-7; a weak D match, TRBD2 (7 bases). The CDR3 loop spans 13 amino acids. V gave up 4 bases and J gave up 7 bases, with 14 bases separating them. Germline V lookup: CDR1 SGHAT, CDR2 FQNNGV. CDR3 sequence reads: CASSSLATGEQYF. The CDR3 region has the DNA TGTGCCAGCAGCTCACTAGCGACAGGTGAGCAGTACTTC.

V and J are TRBV5-1 and TRBJ2-6, with 7 bases matching TRBD1. The ends lost 3 bases at V and 0 bases at J; junction bases unmatched: 6. Germline values: CDR1 SGHRS, CDR2 YFSETQ. This CDR3 comprises 17 residues. In DNA, the CDR3 is TGCGCCAGCAGCTCCCGGGACAGCGTCTCTGGGGCCAACGTCCTGACTTTC. It translates to CASSSRDSVSGANVLTF.

The genes are TRBV4-1 and TRBJ2-7; TRBD2 might be the D (6 bases). V lost 4 bases and J 4 bases, leaving 11 bases between the germline ends. Germline loops: CDR1 MGHRA, CDR2 YSYEKL. This CDR3 region has 13 residues. The CDR3 here is CASSRETRYEQYF. The CDR3 nucleotides read TGCGCCAGCAGCCGGGAGACTAGATACGAGCAGTACTTC.

V usage is TRBV30 and J usage is TRBJ1-2; D not certain. With 4 bases removed from V and 8 bases from J, the gap between germline ends came to 20 bases. The germline V gene has CDR1 GTSNPN and CDR2 SVGIG (reference sequence). CDR3 size: 14 residues. The CDR3 DNA is TGTGCCTGGAATGGGAACAGATACCGTCGAGGCTACACCTTC. Encoded protein: CAWNGNRYRRGYTF. The full variable domain, in which reference TRBV30 and TRBJ1-2 provide the parts outside the CDR3, is SQTIHQWPATLVQPVGSPLSLECTVEGTSNPNLYWYRQAAGRGLQLLFYSVGIGQISSEVPQNLSASRPQDRQFILSSKKLLLSDSGFYLCAWNGNRYRRGYTFGSGTRLTVV.

J is TRBJ1-1 and V is TRBV6-1; 10 positions match TRBD1. Per germline, CDR1 MNHNS and CDR2 SASEGT. With 8 bases clipped from V and 5 bases from J, the junction kept 11 bases outside the gene matches. The length of the CDR3 is 15 residues. The CDR3 sequence is CASLPGGQGFTEAFF. The CDR3 DNA reads as TGTGCCAGCCTACCCGGGGGACAGGGGTTTACTGAAGCTTTCTTT.

This clone was counted once. This sequence joins TRBV4-2 and TRBJ1-4; D gene uncertain. V lost 5 bases to trimming and J lost 4 bases, with 14 bases between them. The CDR3 is made up of 15 amino acids. The germline V gene has CDR1 LGHNA and CDR2 YNFKEQ. CDR3 nucleotide sequence: TGTGCCAGCAGCTCGTTGGAGTCCAATAATGAAAAACTGTTTTTT. Protein: CASSSLESNNEKLFF.

This clone has just a few counts. V is TRBV4-1 and J is TRBJ2-5, with no clear D. V was cut by 0 bases and J by 4 bases, with 18 bases left in between. Germline-derived CDR1 and CDR2 are MGHRA and YSYEKL. The CDR3 extends over 17 amino acids. CDR3 DNA: TGCGCCAGCAGCCAAGATTCGGAAACCCATATTGGAGAGACCCAGTACTTC. It is translated as CASSQDSETHIGETQYF.